This T cell receptor (beta chain) was sequenced during a study of blood T cells in healthy people across ages. Study-wide results and caveats: Unsorted PBMCs ruled out conclusive naive versus antigen-experienced comparison.

This CDR3 spans 16 amino acids. As concerns this clonotype: Its specificity is not known.

Combining a sample-barcoded 5' primer with a J-beta primer mix, a second PCR ran for 7 to 11 cycles. TCRdb called the 5' RACE reads again in MiXCR, with one record for every CDR3 protein. The sample yields 500,000 to 650,000 distinct CDR3 sequences, about a quarter seen once. This sample was shared with a second study, whose subject was T cells of mothers and their children.

Input material: blood. The receptor's source is a boy aged 2 to 10 in good health. The V gene is TRBV21-1, the J gene TRBJ2-7; TRBD2, the table's D call, was not compared with the DNA. TRBV21-1 is an annotated pseudogene. The CDR3 loop is CASSKEVREGPYEQYF. The CDR3 nucleotides are TGTGCCAGCAGCAAAGAGGTGAGGGAGGGTCCCTACGAGCAGTACTTC.